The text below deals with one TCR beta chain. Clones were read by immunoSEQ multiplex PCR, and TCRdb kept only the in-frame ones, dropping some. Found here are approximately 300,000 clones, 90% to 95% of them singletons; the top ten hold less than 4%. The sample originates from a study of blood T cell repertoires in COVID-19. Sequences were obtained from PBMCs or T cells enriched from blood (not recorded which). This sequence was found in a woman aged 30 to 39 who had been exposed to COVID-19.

Here the CDR3 DNA reads TGTGCCAGGCATTCTGGGGCAGGGTTTTATAATTCACCCCTCCACTTT. It codes for CARHSGAGFYNSPLHF. This chain links TRBV6-4 with TRBJ1-6; maybe TRBD1 (5 bases). Trimming left V 9 bases short and J 4 bases short, with 19 bases between. The CDR3 totals 16 residues. Looked up from germline, CDR1 is MRHNA and CDR2 is SNTAGT.